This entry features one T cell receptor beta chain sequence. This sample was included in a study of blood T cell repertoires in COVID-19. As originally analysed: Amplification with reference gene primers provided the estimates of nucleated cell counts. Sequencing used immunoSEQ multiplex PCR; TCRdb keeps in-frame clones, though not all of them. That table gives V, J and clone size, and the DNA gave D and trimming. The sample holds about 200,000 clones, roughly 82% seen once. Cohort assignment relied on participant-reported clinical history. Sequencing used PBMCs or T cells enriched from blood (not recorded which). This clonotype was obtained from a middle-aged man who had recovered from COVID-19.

CDR3 nucleotides: TGTGCCAGCAGTCCTAAAGTAAGCGGCACAGATACGCAGTATTTT. The encoded protein is CASSPKVSGTDTQYF. The V call is TRBV27, the J call TRBJ2-3, with D unclear. The CDR3 extends over 15 amino acids. The germline V gene encodes CDR1 MNHEY and CDR2 SMNVEV (reference sequence). V lost 5 bases and J lost 1, with 13 bases in between.